This T cell receptor (beta chain) appears in the sequencing data of a study of CD8 T cells in ankylosing spondylitis. TCRdb independently ran MiXCR on the 5' RACE reads; one entry per CDR3 protein. The sample yields about 840,000 distinct CDR3 sequences, roughly 10% seen once. Notes on the study in general: Certain motif variants had earlier appeared in reactive arthritis synovial fluid and blood. Clones linked to the disease showed a CD8+ phenotype. They occurred at relatively low frequencies in peripheral blood. The study looked at matched synovial fluid samples from ankylosing spondylitis patients. Disease-linked clones were reported to be significantly enriched there. Roughly eight highly homologous variants made up a TCR beta motif that seemed to typify ankylosing spondylitis blood.

For this clonotype: The antigen remains undetermined.

Unmatched junction bases numbered 11, after V lost 4 bases and J lost 1 base. Germline CDR1 is SGHRS and CDR2 is YFSETQ. This CDR3 spans 16 amino acids. The chain combines TRBV5-1 with TRBJ2-7; 7 bases are shared with TRBD1. The sample taken for sequencing was blood, either unsorted or a sorted T cell fraction (not recorded which). This TCR came from a male donor with ankylosing spondylitis. CDR3: CASSPQTGTYSYEQYF. The CDR3 nucleotides read TGCGCCAGCAGCCCCCAGACAGGGACATATTCCTACGAGCAGTACTTC.